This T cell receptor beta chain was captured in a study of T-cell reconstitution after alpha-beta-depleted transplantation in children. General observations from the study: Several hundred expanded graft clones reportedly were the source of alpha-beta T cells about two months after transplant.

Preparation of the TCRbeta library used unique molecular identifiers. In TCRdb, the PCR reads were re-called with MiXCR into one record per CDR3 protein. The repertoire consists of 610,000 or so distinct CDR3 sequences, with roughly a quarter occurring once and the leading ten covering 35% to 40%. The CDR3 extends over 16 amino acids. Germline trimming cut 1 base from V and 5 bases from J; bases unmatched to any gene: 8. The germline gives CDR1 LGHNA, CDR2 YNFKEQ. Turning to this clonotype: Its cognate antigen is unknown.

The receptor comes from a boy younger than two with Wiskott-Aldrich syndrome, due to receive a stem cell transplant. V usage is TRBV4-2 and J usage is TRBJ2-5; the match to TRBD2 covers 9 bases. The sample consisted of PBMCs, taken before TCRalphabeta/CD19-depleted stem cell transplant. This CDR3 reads CASSQGTSEHAETQYF. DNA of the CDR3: TGTGCCAGCAGCCAAGGGACTAGCGAACATGCGGAGACCCAGTACTTC.